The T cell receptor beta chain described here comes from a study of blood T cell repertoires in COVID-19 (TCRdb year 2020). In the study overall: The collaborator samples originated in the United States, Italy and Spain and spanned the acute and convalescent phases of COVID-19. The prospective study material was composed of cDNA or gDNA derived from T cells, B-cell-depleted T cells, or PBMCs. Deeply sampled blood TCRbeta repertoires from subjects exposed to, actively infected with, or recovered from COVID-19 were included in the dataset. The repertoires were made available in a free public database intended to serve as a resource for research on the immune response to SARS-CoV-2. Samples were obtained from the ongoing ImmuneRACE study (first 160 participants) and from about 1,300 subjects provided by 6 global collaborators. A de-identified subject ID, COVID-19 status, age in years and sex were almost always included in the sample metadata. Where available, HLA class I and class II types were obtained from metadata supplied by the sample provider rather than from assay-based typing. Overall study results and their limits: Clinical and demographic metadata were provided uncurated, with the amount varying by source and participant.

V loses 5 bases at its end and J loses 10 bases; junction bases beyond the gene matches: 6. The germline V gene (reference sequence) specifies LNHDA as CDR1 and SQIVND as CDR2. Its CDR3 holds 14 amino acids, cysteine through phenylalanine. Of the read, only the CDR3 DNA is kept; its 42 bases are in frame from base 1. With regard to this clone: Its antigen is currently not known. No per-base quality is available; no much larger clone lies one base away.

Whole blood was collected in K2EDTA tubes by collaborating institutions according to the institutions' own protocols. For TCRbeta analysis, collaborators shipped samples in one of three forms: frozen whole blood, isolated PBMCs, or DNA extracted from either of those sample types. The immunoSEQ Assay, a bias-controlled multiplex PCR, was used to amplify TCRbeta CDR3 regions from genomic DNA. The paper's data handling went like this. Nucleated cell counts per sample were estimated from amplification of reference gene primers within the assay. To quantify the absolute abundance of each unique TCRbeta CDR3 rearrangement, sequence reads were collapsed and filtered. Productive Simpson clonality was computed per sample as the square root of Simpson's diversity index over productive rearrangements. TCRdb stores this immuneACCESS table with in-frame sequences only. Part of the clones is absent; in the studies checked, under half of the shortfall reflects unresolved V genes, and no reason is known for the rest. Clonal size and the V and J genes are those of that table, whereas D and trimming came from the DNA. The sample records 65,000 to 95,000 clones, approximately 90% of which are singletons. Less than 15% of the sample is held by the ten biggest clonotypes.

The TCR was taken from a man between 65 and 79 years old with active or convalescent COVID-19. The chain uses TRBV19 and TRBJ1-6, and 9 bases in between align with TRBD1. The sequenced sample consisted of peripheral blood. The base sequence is TGTGCCAGTAGTCCGGACAGGGGCCTATCACCCCTCCACTTT. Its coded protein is CASSPDRGLSPLHF.